Sequencing of this T cell receptor (beta chain) was carried out in a study of CD8 T cells in ankylosing spondylitis. TCRdb re-called the 5' RACE reads through MiXCR, storing one row per CDR3 protein. The table shows under 150,000 distinct CDR3 sequences, with roughly an eighth occurring only once. V lost 5 bases and J lost 2, with 9 bases in between. This CDR3 comprises 13 residues. Per the germline V gene, CDR1 is SGHVS and CDR2 is FNYEAQ. This clonotype was detected many times. Antigen specificity is unknown. Study findings and constraints: In peripheral blood, disease-linked CD8+ clones occurred at relatively low frequencies. Ankylosing spondylitis blood appeared to be characterized by a TCR beta motif of fewer than ten highly homologous variants. In reactive arthritis synovial fluid and blood, some motif variants had been reported before.

The sequence derives from a female donor with ankylosing spondylitis or in good health (not recorded which). The V and J genes are TRBV7-6 and TRBJ1-2; no clear D gene. Sequenced sample: blood, either unsorted or a sorted T cell fraction (not recorded which). The CDR3 bases are TGTGCCAGCAGCCCCGACATGAACTATGGCTACACCTTC. It specifies CASSPDMNYGYTF.